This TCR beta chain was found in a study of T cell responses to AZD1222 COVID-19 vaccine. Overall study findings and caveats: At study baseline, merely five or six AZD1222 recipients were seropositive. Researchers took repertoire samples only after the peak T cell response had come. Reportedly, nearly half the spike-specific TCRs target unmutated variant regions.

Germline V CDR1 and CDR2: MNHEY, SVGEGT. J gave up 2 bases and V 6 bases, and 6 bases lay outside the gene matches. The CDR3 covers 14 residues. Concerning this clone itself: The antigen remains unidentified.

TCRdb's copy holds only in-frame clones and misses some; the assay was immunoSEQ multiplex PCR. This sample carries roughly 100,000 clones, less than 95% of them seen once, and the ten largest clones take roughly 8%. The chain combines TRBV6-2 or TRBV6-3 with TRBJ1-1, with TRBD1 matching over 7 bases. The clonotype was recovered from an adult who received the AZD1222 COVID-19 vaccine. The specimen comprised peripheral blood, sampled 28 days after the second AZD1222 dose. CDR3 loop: CASSSTGINTEAFF. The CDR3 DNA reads TGTGCCAGCAGCTCGACAGGGATTAACACTGAAGCTTTCTTT.